The T cell receptor beta chain under discussion was sequenced for a study of blood T cell repertoires in COVID-19. On the study more broadly: Samples taken during acute and convalescent COVID-19 were collected in the United States, Italy and Spain. In each case, the material was cDNA or gDNA derived from T cells, B-cell-depleted T cells, or PBMCs.

In the authors' workflow: Reference gene primer amplification gave estimated nucleated cell counts. Produced via immunoSEQ multiplex PCR; TCRdb's table is partial and in-frame only. Clonal size and the V and J genes are those of that table, whereas D and trimming came from the DNA. The sample lists approximately 170,000 clones, about 88% occurring once. Deletions cut 2 bases from V and 4 bases from J, with 8 bases between. The CDR3 is 14 amino acids. Germline values: CDR1 SGHTA, CDR2 FQGNSA. Sample: peripheral blood. The chain couples TRBV7-2 to TRBJ1-4; no definite D call. The origin of this receptor is a man aged 60-69 years with active or convalescent COVID-19. The CDR3: CASSLQTGNEKLFF. CDR3 nucleotide sequence: TGTGCCAGCAGCTTACAGACGGGTAATGAAAAACTGTTTTTT.